These 14 T cell receptor beta chains were sequenced from one sample in a study of early T cells in non-severe SARS-CoV-2 infection. TCRdb redid the calling of the 5' RACE reads with MiXCR, one entry per CDR3 protein. The table includes 74,000 or so distinct CDR3 sequences, roughly 13% detected once. The specimen was whole blood. These receptors originate from an adult who was a healthcare worker with PCR-confirmed SARS-CoV-2 infection or an uninfected control (not recorded which).

By sample share, this clonotype is medium-sized. The rearrangement links TRBV29-1 to TRBJ2-2; D is perhaps TRBD1 or TRBD2 (5 bases each). The germline V and J ends were trimmed by 5 bases and 6 bases, with 13 bases remaining between them. Per germline, CDR1 SQVTM and CDR2 ANQGSEA. The CDR3 has 13 amino acids. CDR3 amino acids: CSVRPRDAGELFF. CDR3 DNA sequence: TGCAGCGTTCGTCCCAGGGACGCCGGGGAGCTGTTTTTT.

This clonotype has only a few counts. The chain uses TRBV29-1 and TRBJ2-1; weak D call: TRBD1 (6 bases). The CDR3 contains 13 residues. Between the trimmed V and J ends, which lost 2 bases and 2 bases, there was a span of 7 bases. Germline V gene data show CDR1 as SQVTM and CDR2 as ANQGSEA. CDR3 loop: CSVEQGPYNEQFF. The CDR3 DNA follows: TGCAGCGTTGAACAGGGGCCCTACAATGAGCAGTTCTTC.

The gene calls are TRBV28 and TRBJ1-2; TRBD1 matches 7 bases. The CDR3 runs 14 residues. Germline V CDR1 and CDR2: MDHEN, SYDVKM. Trimming at V came to 3 bases and at J to 2 bases, leaving 3 bases not matched to a gene. Here the CDR3 reads CASSLSGQNYGYTF. CDR3 bases: TGTGCCAGCAGTTTGTCGGGACAGAACTATGGCTACACCTTC.

This clonotype was counted only a few times. The rearrangement uses TRBV5-1 and TRBJ2-7, with a tentative D call TRBD2 (6 bases). CDR1 and CDR2 from the germline V gene are SGHRS and YFSETQ. The CDR3 loop spans 15 amino acids. The V end was cut by 1 base, the J end by 5 bases, with 16 bases between. The CDR3 DNA reads as TGCGCCAGCAGCTTGATGGGGGGAGTCCCCCACGAGCAGTACTTC. Its protein product is CASSLMGGVPHEQYF.

This clonotype has more than one count but fewer than ten. This sequence joins TRBV7-2 and TRBJ1-5; D gene ambiguous. This CDR3 has 14 amino acids. V was cut by 0 bases and J by 6 bases, with 9 bases left in between. Germline lookup yields CDR1 SGHTA and CDR2 FQGNSA. The chain's CDR3 is CASSLAGRVQPQHF. CDR3 coding DNA: TGTGCCAGCAGCTTAGCGGGAAGGGTTCAGCCCCAGCATTTT.

This chain uses TRBV10-2 with TRBJ2-3; D is unresolved. Germline values: CDR1 WSHSY, CDR2 SAAADI. The CDR3 totals 11 residues. The V end lost 4 bases, the J end lost 4 bases, and 3 bases lay between the germline ends. CDR3 sequence reads: CASSGADTQYF. In DNA form, the CDR3 reads TGCGCCAGCAGTGGGGCAGATACGCAGTATTTT.

This clonotype was seen more than once but under ten times. Its ends do not fully match the called genes, so a read error is possible. The J gene is TRBJ1-6, the V gene TRBV6-2 or TRBV6-3, with no clear D. This CDR3 comprises 13 residues. The germline gives CDR1 MNHEY, CDR2 SVGEGT. CDR3 nucleotide sequence: TGTGCCAGCAAGAAGGAGGCTAATTCACCCCTCCATTTT. As protein: CASKKEANSPLHF.

V usage is TRBV9 and J usage is TRBJ2-1; either TRBD1 or TRBD2 may supply D (5 bases each). Germline-derived CDR1 and CDR2 are SGDLS and YYNGEE. The CDR3 runs to 15 residues. V gave up 0 bases and J gave up 6 bases, with 13 bases separating them. The CDR3: CASSVGGMSGNEQFF. The CDR3 coding sequence is TGTGCCAGCAGCGTAGGGGGGATGAGTGGCAATGAGCAGTTCTTC.

In this sample, this clonotype turned up many times. The V and J genes are TRBV7-9 and TRBJ2-5; D unclear. Trimming removed 4 bases from V and 4 bases from J, with 16 bases in between. The germline gives CDR1 SEHNR, CDR2 FQNEAQ (reference sequence). This CDR3 is 15 amino acids long. Here the CDR3 reads CASSSVNLKRETQYF. The DNA for the CDR3 is TGTGCCAGCAGCTCGGTAAATCTTAAGAGAGAGACCCAGTACTTC.

This clonotype came up many times. This chain connects TRBV2 to TRBJ2-3; 7 bases match TRBD2. The ends lost 6 bases at V and 2 bases at J; junction bases unmatched: 11. This CDR3 region has 16 residues. Germline CDR1 is SNHLY and CDR2 is FYNNEI. CDR3 residues: CASREPSGEYTDTQYF. Written as DNA, the CDR3 is TGTGCCAGCAGAGAACCTAGCGGAGAGTACACAGATACGCAGTATTTT.

This clonotype appeared many times. V is TRBV5-1 and J is TRBJ1-1; D gene ambiguous. V was pared by 2 bases and J by 4 bases, with 12 bases between. The CDR3 length is 14 residues. Germline V gives CDR1 SGHRS, CDR2 YFSETQ. The CDR3 is CASSLTAPITEAFF. The CDR3 nucleotides read TGCGCCAGCAGCTTAACGGCGCCGATCACTGAAGCTTTCTTT.

The rearrangement links TRBV7-6 to TRBJ2-1, with D hard to call. Trimming shortened V by 1 base and J by 5 bases, and 6 bases separated the two germline ends. Germline V gene sequence: CDR1 SGHVS, CDR2 FNYEAQ. This CDR3 contains 13 residues. The CDR3 DNA is TGTGCCAGCAGCTTAGGGCGCAACAATGAGCAGTTCTTC. Translating gives CASSLGRNNEQFF.

This clonotype was observed many times. CDR3 nucleotide sequence: TGTGCCACCAGTGATGCCAGTCAAGGCGCCTACAATGAGCAGTTCTTC. Its translation is CATSDASQGAYNEQFF. This sequence joins TRBV24-1 and TRBJ2-1; the D is unclear. This CDR3 is built from 16 residues. Germline CDR1 and CDR2: KGHDR and SFDVKD. V was clipped by 3 bases and J by 2 bases, with 13 bases between them.

This clonotype was counted ten times or more. The chain joins TRBV13 to TRBJ2-1; 9 positions match TRBD1. Trimming removed 7 bases from V and 7 bases from J; junction bases left unmatched: 8. CDR3 length: 14 residues. Germline CDR1 and CDR2: PRHDT and FYEKMQ (reference sequence). DNA of the CDR3: TGTGCCAGCACCCCGACAGGGGGAAGGAATGAGCAGTTCTTC. Translated, it gives CASTPTGGRNEQFF.